Following are 24 T cell receptor beta chains from one sample sequenced in a study of tumor-infiltrating lymphocytes in primary liver carcinoma. From around 500 ng of total RNA, TCR beta-specific cDNA was reverse-transcribed using a constant-region primer. Library construction for TCR beta comprised three nested multiplex PCR rounds performed with slightly modified ARM-PCR. PCR rounds one and two used TRBV1-TRBV30 forward primers with a C-beta reverse primer for about 9 cycles each. A single record per CDR3 protein comes from TCRdb applying MiXCR to the multiplex PCR reads. Found here are about 84,000 distinct CDR3 sequences, 55% to 85% of them singletons; the top ten hold roughly 19%. Total RNA and DNA came together from approximately 20-30 mg of bulk tissue without cell sorting. The material sequenced was liver tumor tissue from sampling region 1. The subset was: tumor region T1, superior pole. These TCRs come from a middle-aged man with primary liver carcinoma and hepatitis B virus infection.

At least ten counts were recorded for this clonotype. This sequence joins TRBV7-9 and TRBJ2-1; 10 positions match TRBD1. The CDR3 has 15 amino acids. CDR1 and CDR2 (germline): SEHNR, FQNEAQ (reference sequence). V shed 1 base and J 6 bases; nucleotides not matched to a gene: 3. DNA of the CDR3: TGTGCCAGCAGCTTAGGACAGGGGGCCCTCAATGAGCAGTTCTTC. Its translation is CASSLGQGALNEQFF.

Remarks on this clonotype: A much bigger clone sits one base away, suggesting this may be a read error. V usage is TRBV28 and J usage is TRBJ2-3, with 9 bases fitting TRBD2. The CDR3 runs to 14 residues. The V gene end was trimmed by 8 bases and the J gene end by 4 bases; junction bases not matched to a gene: 7. Germline V gene sequence: CDR1 MDHEN, CDR2 SYDVKM. Here the CDR3 reads CASRTSGRSDTQYF. CDR3 nucleotides: TGTGCCAGCCGAACTAGCGGGCGCTCAGATACGCAGTATTTT.

The chain couples TRBV11-2 to TRBJ1-3; D is unresolved. This CDR3 comprises 12 residues. Germline-derived CDR1 and CDR2 are SGHAT and FQNNGV. Trimming removed 1 base at V and 3 bases at J, with 1 base between. Here the CDR3 DNA reads TGTGCCAGCAGCTTAGTTGGAAACACCATATATTTT. It specifies CASSLVGNTIYF.

The chain links TRBV13 to TRBJ2-1, with D perhaps assigned TRBD1 or TRBD2 (5 bases each). The CDR3 is 15 residues long. Germline loops: CDR1 PRHDT, CDR2 FYEKMQ (reference sequence). The CDR3 reads CDRSFPQGDRNEQFF. The CDR3 DNA reads TGTGACAGGAGCTTCCCCCAGGGAGATCGGAATGAGCAGTTCTTC.

Concerning this clonotype itself: Germline and junction disagree at one end, which may indicate a read error. The chain carries TRBV6-1 and TRBJ2-1; a weak D match, TRBD2 (5 bases). The CDR3 covers 15 residues. From germline, CDR1 is MNHNS and CDR2 SASEGT. The CDR3 bases are TGTGCCAGCAGCCCCACCGGACTCTCCTACGATGAGCAGTTCTTC. Translation gives CASSPTGLSYDEQFF.

Concerning this clonotype itself: The junction does not match germline at one end; this may be a read error. The rearrangement joins TRBV6-1 to TRBJ2-7, with a weak D call TRBD2 (6 bases). Germline V gene sequence: CDR1 MNHNS, CDR2 SASEGT. This CDR3 region has 13 residues. CDR3 protein: CASSEWDFYEQYF. The CDR3 DNA reads TGTGCTAGCAGTGAATGGGACTTCTACGAGCAGTACTTC.

CDR3 bases: TGTGCCAGCAGCCTGGGAGCGGCAGGGCATAACGGAGAGACCCAGTACTTC. Protein: CASSLGAAGHNGETQYF. The gene calls are TRBV11-2 and TRBJ2-5, with D perhaps TRBD1 or TRBD2 (5 bases each). Trimming left V 5 bases short and J 4 bases short, with 23 bases between. Germline CDR1 and CDR2: SGHAT and FQNNGV. The CDR3 consists of 17 residues.

With respect to this clonotype: The junction departs from germline at one end; a sequencing error may be responsible. J is TRBJ2-1 and V is TRBV7-8; D is perhaps TRBD1 or TRBD2 (5 bases each). CDR3 size: 11 residues. Germline V gene data show CDR1 as SGHVS and CDR2 as FQNEAQ. CDR3 loop: CTSWGYNEQFF. In nucleotides, the CDR3 is TGTACCAGCTGGGGGTACAATGAGCAGTTCTTC. The full variable domain, its missing parts supplied by reference TRBV7-8 and TRBJ2-1, is GAGVSQSPRYKVAKRGQDVALRCDPISGHVSLFWYQQALGQGPEFLTYFQNEAQLDKSGLPSDRFFAERPEGSVSTLKIQRTQQEDSAVYLCTSWGYNEQFFGPGTRLTVL.

The chain is built from TRBV11-2 and TRBJ1-5; D might be TRBD1 (5 bases). The CDR3 totals 13 residues. Germline values: CDR1 SGHAT, CDR2 FQNNGV. The CDR3 reads CAGSSDSYQPQHF. The CDR3 DNA is TGTGCTGGCAGCTCCGACAGTTATCAGCCCCAGCATTTT.

Concerning this clonotype itself: The conserved final phenylalanine or tryptophan is absent from the CDR3, which likely points to a read error. This CDR3 reads CASSPPGQGATGELFS. CDR3 in DNA: TGTGCCAGCAGCCCGCCGGGACAGGGGGCCACCGGGGAGCTGTTTTCT. The chain employs TRBV7-3 and TRBJ2-2; 12 positions match TRBD1. Germline V gives CDR1 SGHTA, CDR2 FQGTGA. The V gene end was trimmed by 5 bases and the J gene end by 4 bases; junction bases not matched to a gene: 5. CDR3 length: 16 residues.

Note on this clonotype: A much bigger clone sits one base away, suggesting this may be a read error. V is TRBV7-9 and J is TRBJ2-1; D unresolved. The germline V gene has CDR1 SEHNR and CDR2 FQNEAQ (reference sequence). The CDR3 is 15 residues long. Trimming took off 6 bases at V and 1 base at J, with 13 bases between the two ends. The CDR3 spells CASRSRQSSYNEQFF. The CDR3 coding sequence is TGTGCCAGCAGAAGTAGGCAGAGTTCCTACAATGAGCAGTTCTTC.

This chain connects TRBV20-1 to TRBJ2-2; either TRBD1 or TRBD2 may fit D (5 bases each). Per the germline V gene, CDR1 is DFQATT and CDR2 is SNEGSKA (reference sequence). The CDR3 totals 15 residues. V lost 5 bases to trimming and J lost 3 bases, with 16 bases between them. In DNA, the CDR3 is TGCAGTGCTGTCAATGGGCAGGGAGACACCGGGGAGCTGTTTTTT. Translated: CSAVNGQGDTGELFF.

The rearrangement links TRBV6-2 or TRBV6-3 to TRBJ1-4; D gene unclear. Between the trimmed V and J ends, which lost 9 bases and 0 bases, there was a span of 14 bases. There are 15 residues in the CDR3. Germline V CDR1 and CDR2: MNHEY, SVGEGT. The CDR3 coding sequence is TGTGCCAGATCAGCAGAACTTTCAACTAATGAAAAACTGTTTTTT. Translated, it gives CARSAELSTNEKLFF.

This clonotype turned up a few times. A much larger clone lies a single base off, so this may be a read error. The rearrangement links TRBV2 to TRBJ1-4; 7 nucleotides agree with TRBD1. V was clipped by 8 bases and J by 5 bases; unmatched bases: 8. Germline CDR1 is SNHLY and CDR2 is FYNNEI. This CDR3 comprises 14 residues. The CDR3 is CASGPQTGNEKLFF. DNA of the CDR3: TGTGCCAGCGGACCACAGACAGGGAATGAAAAACTGTTTTTT.

The sample holds a few counts of this clonotype. The chain's CDR3 is CASNPRGRSEQFF. As DNA, the CDR3 is TGTGCCAGTAACCCAAGGGGCCGGTCCGAGCAGTTCTTC. V gene TRBV11-2 combines with J gene TRBJ2-1; maybe TRBD1 (5 bases). In germline, CDR1 is SGHAT, CDR2 FQNNGV. Trimming removed 9 bases from V and 10 bases from J, with 19 bases in between. The CDR3 covers 13 residues. The variable domain in full, with the rest retrieved from reference TRBV11-2 and TRBJ2-1, is EAGVAQSPRYKIIEKRQSVAFWCNPISGHATLYWYQQILGQGPKLLIQFQNNGVVDDSQLPKDRFSAERLKGVDSTLKIQPAKLEDSAVYLCASNPRGRSEQFFGPGTRLTVL.

The sample holds a few counts of this clonotype. One base away lies a much larger clone, so this may be a sequencing read error. The chain has TRBV6-1 and TRBJ1-2; 7 positions match TRBD1. Per the germline V gene, CDR1 is MNHNS and CDR2 is SASEGT. Trimming took 8 bases from V and 4 from J; bases not matched to a gene: 10. CDR3 length: 14 residues. In DNA form, the CDR3 reads TGTGCCAGCCTCCTCAGGGGGGGAGCCTATGGCTACACCTTC. Encoded protein: CASLLRGGAYGYTF.

The chain links TRBV6-5 to TRBJ1-1; possibly TRBD1 for D (6 bases). Germline V gene data show CDR1 as MNHEY and CDR2 as SVGAGI. Trimming cost V 11 bases and J 1 base, with 14 bases left between them. The CDR3 has 13 residues. CDR3 bases: TGTGCCTGCAATTACAGGGAGAACACTGAAGCTTTCTTT. Translated, it gives CACNYRENTEAFF.

The V and J genes are TRBV20-1 and TRBJ2-1; TRBD2 might be the D (5 bases). The CDR3 runs 13 residues. Germline-derived CDR1 and CDR2 are DFQATT and SNEGSKA (reference sequence). Trimming left V 8 bases short and J 5 bases short, with 16 bases between. The CDR3 DNA follows: TGCAGTACTACCCGGGAATCGAACAATGAGCAGTTCTTC. As protein: CSTTRESNNEQFF.

With regard to this clonotype: At one end, the junction sequence differs from germline, possibly due to a read error. This chain uses TRBV5-1 with TRBJ1-5; maybe TRBD1 (5 bases). This CDR3 has 15 residues. In germline, CDR1 is SGHRS, CDR2 YFSETQ. CDR3: CVGSLAGLGNQHQHF. The CDR3, as DNA: TGCGTCGGCAGCTTGGCAGGGTTGGGAAATCAGCACCAGCATTTT. Complete variable domain (other parts from reference TRBV5-1 and TRBJ1-5): KAGVTQTPRYLIKTRGQQVTLSCSPISGHRSVSWYQQTPGQGLQFLFEYFSETQRNKGNFPGRFSGRQFSNSRSEMNVSTLELGDSALYLCVGSLAGLGNQHQHFGDGTRLSIL.

This clonotype has a handful of counts. Germline and junction disagree at one end, which may indicate a read error. V and J are TRBV6-5 and TRBJ2-1; D gene uncertain. The CDR3 contains 17 residues. Germline CDR1 MNHEY, CDR2 SVGAGI. This CDR3 reads CASSYSRRGGSYNEQFF. CDR3 nucleotide sequence: TGTGCCAGTAGTTACTCGCGGCGAGGCGGCTCCTACAATGAGCAGTTCTTC.

The chain recombines TRBV7-8 with TRBJ1-2; 9 bases align to TRBD1. V shed 5 bases and J 2 bases; nucleotides not matched to a gene: 6. This CDR3 has 15 amino acids. Germline CDR1 reads SGHVS; CDR2 reads FQNEAQ. CDR3: CASSPRTGANYGYTF. CDR3 nucleotide sequence: TGTGCCAGCAGCCCGCGGACAGGGGCGAACTATGGCTACACCTTC.

Ten or more counts support this clonotype. The V call is TRBV28, the J call TRBJ2-5, with D perhaps given as TRBD1 or TRBD2 (6 bases each). CDR1 is MDHEN, CDR2 SYDVKM, per germline. This CDR3 is built from 16 residues. V was trimmed by 7 bases and J by 0 bases, leaving 18 bases between them. This chain's CDR3 is CASTSRGALYQETQYF. The CDR3 nucleotides read TGTGCCAGCACCTCGAGGGGGGCATTGTACCAAGAGACCCAGTACTTC.

A remark on this clonotype: This is likely a read error, given that the CDR3 carries no conserved phenylalanine or tryptophan at its end. The V call is TRBV29-1, the J call TRBJ1-1; 7 positions agree with TRBD1. CDR3 length equals 13 residues. CDR1 is SQVTM and CDR2 is ANQGSEA in the germline V gene. CDR3 in amino acids: CSVRQGGDTEAFS. As DNA, the CDR3 is TGCAGCGTGAGACAGGGTGGAGACACCGAAGCTTTCTCT.

In regard to this clonotype: The conserved closing phenylalanine or tryptophan is absent in this CDR3, likely reflecting a read error. The chain is built from TRBV11-2 and TRBJ2-3, with TRBD1 matching 8 bases. Germline lookup yields CDR1 SGHAT and CDR2 FQNNGV. This CDR3 region has 16 residues. Here the CDR3 reads CASSYAGVRGPDTQYL. The CDR3, as DNA: TGTGCTAGCAGCTACGCCGGAGTCAGGGGGCCAGATACGCAGTATTTG.